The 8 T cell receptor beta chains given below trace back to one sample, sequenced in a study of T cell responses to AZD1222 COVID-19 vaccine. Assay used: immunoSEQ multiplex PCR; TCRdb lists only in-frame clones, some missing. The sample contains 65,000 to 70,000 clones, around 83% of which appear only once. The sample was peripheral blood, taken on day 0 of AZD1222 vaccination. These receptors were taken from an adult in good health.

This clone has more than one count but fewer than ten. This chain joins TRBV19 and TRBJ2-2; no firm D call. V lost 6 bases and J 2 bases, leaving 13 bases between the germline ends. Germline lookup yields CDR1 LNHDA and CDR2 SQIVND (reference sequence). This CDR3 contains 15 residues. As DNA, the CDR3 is TGTGCCAGTAGCCCCGGAGACCTTAACACCGGGGAGCTGTTTTTT. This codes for CASSPGDLNTGELFF.

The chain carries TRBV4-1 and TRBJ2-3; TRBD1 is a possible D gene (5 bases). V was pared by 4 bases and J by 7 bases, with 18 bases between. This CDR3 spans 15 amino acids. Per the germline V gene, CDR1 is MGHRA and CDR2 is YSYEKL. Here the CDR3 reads CASSPSQRGVNTQYF. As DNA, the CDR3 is TGCGCCAGCAGCCCCAGTCAAAGGGGTGTAAATACGCAGTATTTT.

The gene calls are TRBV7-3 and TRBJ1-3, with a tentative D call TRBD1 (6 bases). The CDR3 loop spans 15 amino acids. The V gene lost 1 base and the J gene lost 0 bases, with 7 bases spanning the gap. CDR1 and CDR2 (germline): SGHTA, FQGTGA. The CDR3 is CASSLRTASGNTIYF. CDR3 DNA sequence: TGTGCCAGCAGCTTAAGGACAGCCTCTGGAAACACCATATATTTT.

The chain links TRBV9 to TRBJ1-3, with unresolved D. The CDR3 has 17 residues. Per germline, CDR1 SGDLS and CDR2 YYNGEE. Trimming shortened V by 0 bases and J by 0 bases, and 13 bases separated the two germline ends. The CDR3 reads CASSVESARRSGNTIYF. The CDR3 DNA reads TGTGCCAGCAGCGTAGAATCGGCACGCCGCTCTGGAAACACCATATATTTT.

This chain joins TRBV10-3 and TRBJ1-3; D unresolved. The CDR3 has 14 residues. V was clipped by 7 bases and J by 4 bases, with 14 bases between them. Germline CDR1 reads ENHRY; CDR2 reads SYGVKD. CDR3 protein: CAIKGSEAGNTIYF. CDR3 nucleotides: TGTGCCATCAAAGGGTCAGAAGCCGGAAACACCATATATTTT.

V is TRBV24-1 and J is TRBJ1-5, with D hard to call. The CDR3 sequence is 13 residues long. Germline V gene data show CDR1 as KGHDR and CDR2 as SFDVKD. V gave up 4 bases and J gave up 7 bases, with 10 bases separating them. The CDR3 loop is CATSEAKWQPQHF. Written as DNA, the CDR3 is TGTGCCACCAGTGAGGCCAAGTGGCAGCCCCAGCATTTT.

The CDR3, as DNA: TGTGCCAGCAGCTTAATGGTCGACTACGAGCAGTACTTC. Protein product: CASSLMVDYEQYF. The chain employs TRBV9 and TRBJ2-7; D gene unclear. The CDR3 is made up of 13 amino acids. Deletions cut 4 bases from V and 3 bases from J, with 11 bases between. In germline, CDR1 is SGDLS, CDR2 YYNGEE.

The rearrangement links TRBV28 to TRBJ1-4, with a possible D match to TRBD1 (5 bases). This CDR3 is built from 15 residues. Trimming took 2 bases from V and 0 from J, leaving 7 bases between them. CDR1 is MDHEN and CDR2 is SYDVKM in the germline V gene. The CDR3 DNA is TGTGCCAGCAGTTTAGGGGGGACAACTAATGAAAAACTGTTTTTT. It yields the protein CASSLGGTTNEKLFF.